This TCR beta chain comes out of a study of T cell responses to AZD1222 COVID-19 vaccine. Study-level results: It was only after the peak T cell response that any repertoires were sampled. The donors showed a predominance of white British ancestry and of females, with possible underestimation of clonal diversity. Spike-specific TCRs gained breadth and depth after people received two AZD1222 doses.

Produced via immunoSEQ multiplex PCR; TCRdb's table is partial and in-frame only. The sample contains about 92,000 clones, around 90% of which appear only once. To note about this clone: Its antigen is not identified.

V lost 1 base, J lost 3 bases, and 9 bases lay in between. This CDR3 comprises 14 residues. Germline assignment: CDR1 LGHNA and CDR2 YSLEER. This receptor was identified in an adult in good health. The V call is TRBV4-3, the J call TRBJ1-2; a possible D gene is TRBD1 (6 bases). Sample: peripheral blood, taken on day 0 of AZD1222 vaccination. CDR3 in amino acids: CASSQVDSYYGYTF. In DNA, the CDR3 is TGCGCCAGCAGCCAAGTGGACAGTTACTATGGCTACACCTTC.